The clone carrying this TCR beta chain was seen ten or more times. In building TCR beta libraries, iRepertoire HTBI primers were used together with Arm-PCR of CDR3 regions. TCRdb itself ran the multiplex PCR reads through MiXCR, one entry per CDR3 protein. The data show 360,000 or so distinct CDR3 sequences, over 9.5% seen once. The CDR3 sequence is 15 residues long. Unmatched junction bases numbered 7, after V lost 6 bases and J lost 3 bases. Germline loops: CDR1 MNHNS, CDR2 SASEGT. This sample is part of a study of regulatory T cells in long-lasting Graves disease. This sample's time point: newly diagnosed GD, antithyroid drugs for less than 3 months. PBMC-extracted RNA yielded the TCR library. The sample was also reused in another study, on T cells in Graves' hyperthyroidism and ophthalmopathy.

The sequence was collected from a woman younger than 30 with Graves disease. The sequencing here drew on peripheral blood mononuclear cells (PBMCs), taken at new diagnosis, from a patient treated with antithyroid drugs. The chain has TRBV6-1 and TRBJ1-2; 10 bases are shared with TRBD1. The CDR3 DNA follows: TGTGCCAGCAGCGATGGACAGGGGGTCGACTATGGCTACACCTTC. This translates into CASSDGQGVDYGYTF.